The 20 T cell receptor beta chains below were found in one sample sequenced in a study of cytomegalovirus exposure and HLA in healthy donors. PCR primers comprised 60 Vbeta and 13 Jbeta primers. Clones were sequenced by immunoSEQ multiplex PCR, and TCRdb holds only the in-frame ones, with some missing. The top ten hold roughly 0.22% of the sample, which has 200,000 or so clones, around 85% seen once. Sequences were obtained from PBMCs. These receptors all stem from a girl aged 2 to 10 in good health and CMV-seronegative.

The V and J genes are TRBV19 and TRBJ1-2, with D possibly TRBD1 on 5 matching bases. V lost 4 bases and J lost 5, with 11 bases in between. Germline loops: CDR1 LNHDA, CDR2 SQIVND (reference sequence). This CDR3 region has 13 residues. CDR3 coding DNA: TGTGCCAGTAGTACAGGGCAATCTTATGGCTACACCTTC. Protein: CASSTGQSYGYTF.

The CDR3 here is CASSSNQGPGYGYTF. The CDR3 DNA reads as TGTGCCAGCAGTTCAAACCAGGGGCCCGGCTATGGCTACACCTTC. This sequence joins TRBV11-2 and TRBJ1-2, with a weak D call TRBD1 (6 bases). Per the germline V gene, CDR1 is SGHAT and CDR2 is FQNNGV. This CDR3 region has 15 residues. Trimming took 6 bases from V and 4 from J, leaving 18 bases between them.

This sequence joins TRBV6-5 and TRBJ2-3; tentative D call: TRBD1 (5 bases). The CDR3 totals 13 residues. Germline V gives CDR1 MNHEY, CDR2 SVGAGI. Trimming removed 6 bases from V and 2 bases from J, with 9 bases in between. The CDR3 protein is CASSQTDTDTQYF. Written as DNA, the CDR3 is TGTGCCAGCAGCCAGACAGACACAGATACGCAGTATTTT.

This clone was observed a few times. DNA of the CDR3: TGTGCCAGCAGCGGGGGACTAGCGGGAGGGCTCGGTGAGCAGTACTTC. Protein sequence: CASSGGLAGGLGEQYF. This sequence joins TRBV9 and TRBJ2-7; 16 bases line up with TRBD2. Germline CDR1 SGDLS, CDR2 YYNGEE. The CDR3 contains 16 residues. Trimming took 3 bases from V and 7 from J; bases not matched to a gene: 7.

V and J are TRBV12-5 and TRBJ1-1; D not resolved. V was shortened by 5 bases and J by 7 bases, with 14 bases between the two germline ends. The germline CDR1 and CDR2 sequences are LGHNT and FRNRAP. The CDR3 is made up of 13 amino acids. The CDR3 loop reads CASGPLPTGEAFF. The CDR3 DNA sequence: TGTGCTAGTGGTCCCCTACCGACGGGTGAAGCTTTCTTT.

The chain carries TRBV2 and TRBJ1-5; TRBD1 matches 9 bases. This CDR3 region has 19 residues. Germline V gives CDR1 SNHLY, CDR2 FYNNEI. V was pared by 6 bases and J by 6 bases, with 21 bases of the junction left unmatched. CDR3 loop: CASRLSPGTGTGTIQPQHF. CDR3 nucleotides: TGTGCCAGCAGGTTAAGTCCCGGGACAGGGACAGGGACGATTCAGCCCCAGCATTTT.

The V gene is TRBV11-3, the J gene TRBJ2-3, with 14 bases matching TRBD2. The germline gives CDR1 SGHNT, CDR2 YENEEA. The CDR3 contains 16 residues. V dropped 4 bases and J dropped 5; count of bases not matched to a gene: 5. This CDR3 is CASSSGLAGAVDTQYF. The DNA for the CDR3 is TGTGCCAGCAGCTCGGGACTAGCGGGGGCGGTAGATACGCAGTATTTT.

V usage is TRBV6-5 and J usage is TRBJ2-7; 11 nucleotides match TRBD1. This CDR3 is 14 amino acids long. The V segment lost 5 bases and the J segment 6 bases; nucleotides outside the gene matches: 6. Germline V gene sequence: CDR1 MNHEY, CDR2 SVGAGI. The CDR3 here is CASSPRTGGTEQYF. Written as DNA, the CDR3 is TGTGCCAGCAGTCCCCGGACAGGGGGCACCGAGCAGTACTTC.

The gene calls are TRBV13 and TRBJ1-6, with D unclear. This CDR3 is 19 amino acids long. The V gene's germline CDR1 is PRHDT and CDR2 FYEKMQ (reference sequence). The V end lost 3 bases, the J end lost 8 bases, and 26 bases lay between the germline ends. CDR3 bases: TGTGCCAGCAGCTTTAAAAGAGGTGGATACGGGAGTTTGGATTCACCCCTCCACTTT. Residues: CASSFKRGGYGSLDSPLHF.

The V and J genes are TRBV4-1 and TRBJ2-4; 7 bases align to TRBD1. The V segment lost 0 bases and the J segment 0 bases; nucleotides outside the gene matches: 8. Germline lookup yields CDR1 MGHRA and CDR2 YSYEKL. There are 18 residues in the CDR3. The CDR3: CASSQEMDRRLAKNIQYF. CDR3 sequence (DNA): TGCGCCAGCAGCCAAGAAATGGACAGGAGATTAGCCAAAAACATTCAGTACTTC.

This chain connects TRBV5-6 to TRBJ2-7; D gene ambiguous. The CDR3 extends over 12 amino acids. V gave up 4 bases and J gave up 7 bases, with 12 bases separating them. Germline loops: CDR1 SGHDT, CDR2 YYEEEE. The DNA for the CDR3 is TGTGCCAGCAGCGTGGGCCTACGAGAGCAGTACTTC. Encoded protein: CASSVGLREQYF.

V gene TRBV13 combines with J gene TRBJ2-7; possible D gene TRBD2, 5 bases. The CDR3 runs 19 residues. V lost 8 bases, J lost 4 bases, and 33 bases lay in between. Germline values: CDR1 PRHDT, CDR2 FYEKMQ (reference sequence). CDR3: CASGLASSLSPSRVYEQYF. CDR3 DNA: TGTGCCAGCGGTCTGGCCAGCAGCTTAAGTCCGTCGAGGGTGTACGAGCAGTACTTC.

This sequence joins TRBV7-2 and TRBJ1-5; no firm D call. Trimming removed 5 bases at V and 6 bases at J, with 11 bases between. The V gene's germline CDR1 is SGHTA and CDR2 FQGNSA. The CDR3 totals 13 residues. CDR3 nucleotide sequence: TGTGCCAGCAGCACTACTCTGCGTCAGCCCCAGCATTTT. This gives the protein CASSTTLRQPQHF.

The rearrangement links TRBV27 to TRBJ1-1; D remains ambiguous. Per the germline V gene, CDR1 is MNHEY and CDR2 is SMNVEV (reference sequence). The germline V and J ends were trimmed by 3 bases and 0 bases, with 5 bases remaining between them. The CDR3 runs to 13 residues. CDR3 sequence (DNA): TGTGCCAGCAGTTTGTTCATGAACACTGAAGCTTTCTTT. It specifies CASSLFMNTEAFF.

The chain has TRBV5-1 and TRBJ2-3; tentative D call: TRBD2 (6 bases). CDR1 and CDR2 (germline): SGHRS, YFSETQ. This CDR3 contains 14 residues. Trimming pared 5 bases from V and 2 bases from J, leaving 12 bases between. CDR3 bases: TGCGCCAGCAGAGCGGGCCTCCACACAGATACGCAGTATTTT. It translates to CASRAGLHTDTQYF. The full variable domain, rest sourced from reference TRBV5-1 and TRBJ2-3, is KAGVTQTPRYLIKTRGQQVTLSCSPISGHRSVSWYQQTPGQGLQFLFEYFSETQRNKGNFPGRFSGRQFSNSRSEMNVSTLELGDSALYLCASRAGLHTDTQYFGPGTRLTVL.

This clone appeared a few times. The rearrangement joins TRBV18 to TRBJ1-2, with D tentatively TRBD1 (5 bases). Germline V CDR1 and CDR2: KGHSH, LQKENI. V lost 1 base and J 5 bases, leaving 17 bases between the germline ends. The length of the CDR3 is 16 residues. This chain's CDR3 is CASSPQGPAGGYGYTF. The CDR3 nucleotides are TGTGCCAGCTCACCACAGGGGCCCGCCGGGGGGTATGGCTACACCTTC.

This chain links TRBV28 with TRBJ2-1; the match to TRBD2 covers 12 bases. Germline CDR1 MDHEN, CDR2 SYDVKM. The J segment lost 6 bases and the V segment lost 8 bases, leaving 2 bases of the junction unmatched. The CDR3 covers 13 residues. The CDR3 loop reads CASGLAGPNEQFF. CDR3 nucleotides: TGTGCCAGCGGACTAGCGGGGCCCAATGAGCAGTTCTTC.

The rearrangement uses TRBV19 and TRBJ1-1; a weak D match, TRBD1 (5 bases). The V gene lost 3 bases and the J gene lost 4 bases, with 12 bases spanning the gap. The V gene's germline CDR1 is LNHDA and CDR2 SQIVND (reference sequence). The CDR3 has 14 residues. CDR3 sequence reads: CASSIGGFGTEAFF. CDR3 coding DNA: TGTGCCAGTAGTATCGGGGGGTTTGGCACTGAAGCTTTCTTT.

The rearrangement links TRBV25-1 to TRBJ1-6; D ambiguous. V lost 3 bases to trimming and J lost 9 bases, with 12 bases between them. The CDR3 spans 14 residues. Germline values: CDR1 MGHDK, CDR2 SYGVNS. The DNA for the CDR3 is TGTGCCAGCAGTGAGAGGAGGGAGACTTCACCCCTCCACTTT. Protein product: CASSERRETSPLHF. Drawing the rest from reference TRBV25-1 and TRBJ1-6, the complete variable domain is EADIYQTPRYLVIGTGKKITLECSQTMGHDKMYWYQQDPGMELHLIHYSYGVNSTEKGDLSSESTVSRIRTEHFPLTLESARPSHTSQYLCASSERRETSPLHFGNGTRLTVT.

The chain carries TRBV5-4 and TRBJ1-2, with a possible D match to TRBD1 (6 bases). The CDR3 consists of 16 residues. Trimming took off 4 bases at V and 0 bases at J, with 16 bases between the two ends. The germline V gene has CDR1 SGHNT and CDR2 YYREEE (reference sequence). Here the CDR3 DNA reads TGTGCCAGCAGCGAAGACAGGACCCTGCCTAACTATGGCTACACCTTC. Its protein is CASSEDRTLPNYGYTF.